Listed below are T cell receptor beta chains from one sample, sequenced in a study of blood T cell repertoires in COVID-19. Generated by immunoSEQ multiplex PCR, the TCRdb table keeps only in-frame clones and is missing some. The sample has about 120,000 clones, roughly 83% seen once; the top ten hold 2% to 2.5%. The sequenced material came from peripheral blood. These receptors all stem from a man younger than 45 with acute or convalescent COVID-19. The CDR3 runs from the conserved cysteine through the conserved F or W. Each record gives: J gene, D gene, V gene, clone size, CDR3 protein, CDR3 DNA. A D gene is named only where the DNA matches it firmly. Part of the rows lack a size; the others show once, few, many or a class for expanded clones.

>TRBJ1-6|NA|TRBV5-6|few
CASSLGTGLSPLHF
TGTGCCAGCAGCTTGGGCACAGGATTATCACCCCTCCACTTT
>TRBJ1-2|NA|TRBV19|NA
CASSITDLSYTF
TGTGCCAGTAGTATAACAGATTTGAGCTACACCTTC
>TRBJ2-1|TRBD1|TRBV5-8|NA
CATVIQGSYNEQFF
TGTGCCACGGTAATACAGGGGTCCTACAATGAGCAGTTCTTC
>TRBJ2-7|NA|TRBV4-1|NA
CASSQSDSSYEQYF
TGCGCCAGCAGCCAATCGGACAGTTCCTACGAGCAGTACTTC
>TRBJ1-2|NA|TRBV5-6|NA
CASSGAQGWAYGYTF
TGTGCCAGCAGCGGGGCACAGGGATGGGCCTATGGCTACACCTTC
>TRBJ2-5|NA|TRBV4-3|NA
CASSHYYPQYF
TGCGCCAGCAGCCACTACTATCCCCAGTACTTC
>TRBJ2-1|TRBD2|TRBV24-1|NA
CATSDSGIIGNEQFF
TGTGCCACCAGTGATAGCGGGATCATAGGCAATGAGCAGTTCTTC
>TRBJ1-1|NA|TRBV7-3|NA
CASSLGRNTEAFF
TGTGCCAGCAGCCTTGGGAGGAACACTGAAGCTTTCTTT
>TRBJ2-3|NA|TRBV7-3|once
CASSSGGADTQYF
TGTGCCAGCAGCTCAGGAGGGGCAGATACGCAGTATTTT
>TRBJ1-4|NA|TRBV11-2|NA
CASSLTGANEKLFF
TGTGCCAGCAGCTTAACGGGGGCTAATGAAAAACTGTTTTTT
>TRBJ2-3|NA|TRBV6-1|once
CASSDVSSGTDTQYF
TGTGCCAGCAGTGATGTGTCTAGCGGCACAGATACGCAGTATTTT
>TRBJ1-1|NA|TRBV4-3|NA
CASSQDLAGNTEAFF
TGCGCCAGCAGCCAAGATCTAGCCGGGAACACTGAAGCTTTCTTT
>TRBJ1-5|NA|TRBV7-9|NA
CASSWEGGDQPQHF
TGTGCCAGCAGCTGGGAGGGGGGGGATCAGCCCCAGCATTTT